This T cell receptor (beta chain) was obtained from a study of blood T cell repertoires in COVID-19. Turning to the study itself: Acute and convalescent COVID-19 samples came from the United States, Italy and Spain.

TCRdb keeps only in-frame clones here, not all; method: immunoSEQ multiplex PCR. The sample shows approximately 170,000 clones, around 85% of them seen only once. The CDR3 extends over 14 amino acids. Trimming took off 2 bases at V and 8 bases at J, with 10 bases between the two ends. Germline V gives CDR1 SGHTA, CDR2 FQGNSA. Sequencing was done on a sample of PBMCs or T cells enriched from blood (not recorded which). This rearrangement joins TRBV7-2 to TRBJ1-6; perhaps TRBD1 as D (5 bases). This TCR was recovered from a woman in her thirties who had recovered from COVID-19. The CDR3 nucleotides are TGTGCCAGCAGCTTACAGGGCACTGATTCACCCCTCCACTTT. Encoded protein: CASSLQGTDSPLHF.